This TCR beta chain was retrieved from a study of T cells after yellow fever vaccination. TCRdb used MiXCR to reprocess the 5' RACE reads, holding one entry per CDR3 protein. The sample holds a few hundred thousand distinct CDR3 sequences, roughly a sixth seen once. Trimming removed 6 bases at V and 6 bases at J, with 20 bases between. There are 15 residues in the CDR3. Germline V CDR1 and CDR2: SEHNR, FQNEAQ (reference sequence). Worth noting for this clonotype: The missing conserved phenylalanine or tryptophan at the end of this CDR3 makes a read error likely.

The TCR sequence derives from a man between 18 and 35 years old who received the YFV17D yellow fever vaccine. This specimen was PBMCs, taken 5 days after the first yellow fever vaccination. The gene calls are TRBV7-9 and TRBJ1-2; D gene uncertain. CDR3 DNA: TGTGCCAGCAGGATCCCGGGCCCACAAGGGAATGGCTACACCTTA. Protein: CASRIPGPQGNGYTL.